These 30 T cell receptor beta chains share one sample of origin, sequenced in a study of T cells in Graves' hyperthyroidism and ophthalmopathy. Template material for amplifying TCR beta CDR3 regions consisted of RNA transcripts. The study used the HTBI primer set for a first-round RT-PCR of the TCR CDR3. TCRdb re-derived calls from the multiplex PCR reads in MiXCR, one entry per CDR3 protein. The sample carries 650,000 to 750,000 distinct CDR3 sequences, 13% to 15% recorded once. The sequencing input was blood. The receptor set was obtained from a woman younger than 35 with Graves' hyperthyroidism.

In this sample, this clonotype turned up a few times. The V gene is TRBV5-1, the J gene TRBJ2-2; D not resolved. Germline V gene lookup returns CDR1 SGHRS and CDR2 YFSETQ. This CDR3 is 16 amino acids long. Between the trimmed V and J ends, which lost 2 bases and 0 bases, there was a span of 11 bases. CDR3 nucleotides: TGCGCCAGCAGCTTTGGTGCGGCAACGAACACCGGGGAGCTGTTTTTT. Its protein is CASSFGAATNTGELFF.

Many counts were recorded for this clonotype. The chain recombines TRBV12-3 or TRBV12-4 with TRBJ2-5; perhaps TRBD2 as D (6 bases). This CDR3 has 14 amino acids. V was pared by 6 bases and J by 4 bases, with 15 bases between. The CDR3 coding sequence is TGTGCCAGCAGCGTACTATTGGAGGGAGAGACCCAGTACTTC. This translates into CASSVLLEGETQYF.

This clonotype has more than one count but fewer than ten. The rearrangement uses TRBV19 and TRBJ1-4; 10 bases fit TRBD1. CDR1 LNHDA and CDR2 SQIVND come from the germline V gene (reference sequence). V was clipped by 5 bases and J by 5 bases; unmatched bases: 8. This CDR3 comprises 16 residues. The CDR3 coding sequence is TGTGCCAGTAGTCCCGGGACAGGGGCCGGGAATGAAAAACTGTTTTTT. This sequence encodes CASSPGTGAGNEKLFF.

V is TRBV10-3 and J is TRBJ2-3; 7 nucleotides agree with TRBD1. The CDR3 runs to 15 residues. V trimming: 10 bases; J trimming: 1 base; junction bases outside the gene matches: 11. Germline V gives CDR1 ENHRY, CDR2 SYGVKD. CDR3 sequence reads: CATTGTDLGTDTQYF. The CDR3 DNA follows: TGTGCCACGACAGGGACGGACCTGGGCACAGATACGCAGTATTTT.

In its sample, this clonotype was seen many times. The chain uses TRBV3-1 and TRBJ1-2, with TRBD1 matching over 7 bases. The length of the CDR3 is 15 residues. Looked up from germline, CDR1 is LGHDT and CDR2 is YNNKEL (reference sequence). V lost 0 bases, J lost 2 bases, and 3 bases stayed unmatched. CDR3 amino acids: CASSQDWGQNYGYTF. In nucleotides, the CDR3 is TGTGCCAGCAGCCAAGATTGGGGACAGAACTATGGCTACACCTTC.

The rearrangement joins TRBV28 to TRBJ2-1, with 7 bases lining up with TRBD2. Germline V gene data show CDR1 as MDHEN and CDR2 as SYDVKM. The CDR3 runs 13 residues. V lost 10 bases and J lost 4; bases outside the gene matches: 7. CDR3 DNA: TGTGCCACCCTACGGGAGGCGTACAATGAGCAGTTCTTC. It is translated as CATLREAYNEQFF.

In its sample, this clonotype was seen a few times. The chain carries TRBV4-3 and TRBJ2-7; TRBD2 might be the D (6 bases). The CDR3 is made up of 16 amino acids. Trimming took 0 bases from V and 3 from J, leaving 15 bases between them. Germline CDR1 LGHNA, CDR2 YSLEER. CDR3 in amino acids: CASSQEYAGPFYEQYF. CDR3 nucleotides: TGCGCCAGCAGCCAAGAGTATGCGGGACCTTTCTACGAGCAGTACTTC.

For this clonotype: A much bigger clone sits one base away, suggesting this may be a read error. The chain carries TRBV28 and TRBJ1-1; D is unresolved. The length of the CDR3 is 14 residues. Germline CDR1 reads MDHEN; CDR2 reads SYDVKM. In nucleotides, the CDR3 is TGTGCCGGCAGTGCCACTGTAATGAACACTGAAGCTTTCTTT. Translation gives CAGSATVMNTEAFF.

This clonotype was seen only a few times. The chain couples TRBV7-2 to TRBJ2-1; 7 nucleotides align to TRBD2. Germline loops: CDR1 SGHTA, CDR2 FQGNSA. The CDR3 consists of 15 residues. The V and J ends lost 3 bases and 4 bases, in that order; junction bases with no gene match: 6. CDR3 DNA sequence: TGTGCCAGCAGCTTGGGAGGGAGAGAGTACAATGAGCAGTTCTTC. Translating gives CASSLGGREYNEQFF.

This clonotype was observed many times. For the CDR3, the DNA is TGTGCCAGCAGTGAATGGGGGAACACTGAAGCTTTCTTT. It specifies CASSEWGNTEAFF. The chain joins TRBV12-3 or TRBV12-4 to TRBJ1-1; D is undetermined. The CDR3 runs 13 residues. Trimming cost V 5 bases and J 1 base, with 8 bases left between them.

This clonotype was picked up a small number of times. This sequence joins TRBV7-6 and TRBJ2-7; 9 bases map to TRBD1. The CDR3 contains 15 residues. The J segment lost 6 bases and the V segment lost 0 bases, leaving 6 bases of the junction unmatched. Germline values: CDR1 SGHVS, CDR2 FNYEAQ. As DNA, the CDR3 is TGTGCCAGCAGCTTAGCGACAGGGGGAACGGGCGAGCAGTACTTC. This codes for CASSLATGGTGEQYF. The variable domain in full, with the rest retrieved from reference TRBV7-6 and TRBJ2-7, is GAGVSQSPRYKVTKRGQDVALRCDPISGHVSLYWYRQALGQGPEFLTYFNYEAQQDKSGLPNDRFSAERPEGSISTLTIQRTEQRDSAMYRCASSLATGGTGEQYFGPGTRLTVT.

This sequence joins TRBV11-2 and TRBJ2-7; D tentatively fits TRBD1 or TRBD2 (5 bases each). The CDR3 sequence is 14 residues long. CDR1 and CDR2 (germline): SGHAT, FQNNGV. V lost 9 bases to trimming and J lost 1 base, with 16 bases between them. The CDR3, as DNA: TGTGCCAGTCAGCCGGGACGCGCATCCTACGAGCAGTACTTC. Its protein is CASQPGRASYEQYF. Full variable domain (missing parts from reference TRBV11-2 and TRBJ2-7): EAGVAQSPRYKIIEKRQSVAFWCNPISGHATLYWYQQILGQGPKLLIQFQNNGVVDDSQLPKDRFSAERLKGVDSTLKIQPAKLEDSAVYLCASQPGRASYEQYFGPGTRLTVT.

This clonotype was observed a handful of times. This chain uses TRBV5-8 with TRBJ1-5; no clear D. The germline V gene encodes CDR1 SGHTS and CDR2 YDEGEE. The CDR3 contains 13 residues. Trimming took 7 bases from V and 2 from J, leaving 10 bases between them. CDR3 in DNA: TGTGCCAGCGACGGATGGGGCAATCAGCCCCAGCATTTT. It specifies CASDGWGNQPQHF.

This clonotype was seen ten or more times. The J gene is TRBJ1-2, the V gene TRBV9, with a possible D match to TRBD1 (5 bases). The CDR3 runs 16 residues. Trimming shortened V by 4 bases and J by 0 bases, and 16 bases separated the two germline ends. The germline V gene encodes CDR1 SGDLS and CDR2 YYNGEE. CDR3 in DNA: TGTGCCAGCAGCTCATCGGGACTGAGAGCTAACTATGGCTACACCTTC. Translation gives CASSSSGLRANYGYTF.

The gene calls are TRBV4-2 and TRBJ2-7; 10 nucleotides agree with TRBD2. The V segment lost 1 base and the J segment 3 bases; nucleotides outside the gene matches: 3. This CDR3 comprises 15 residues. CDR1 and CDR2 from the germline V gene are LGHNA and YNFKEQ. Here the CDR3 reads CASSQGASGSYEQYF. In DNA, the CDR3 is TGTGCCAGCAGCCAAGGCGCTAGCGGGAGCTACGAGCAGTACTTC.

This clonotype has only a few counts. The rearrangement joins TRBV25-1 to TRBJ1-1; D is unclear. The germline V gene encodes CDR1 MGHDK and CDR2 SYGVNS. The CDR3 sequence is 18 residues long. The ends were cut back, 0 bases at V and 0 bases at J, with 17 bases in the middle. The CDR3 sequence: CASSEYSDRAPLNTEAFF. Written as DNA, the CDR3 is TGTGCCAGCAGTGAATATTCCGACCGGGCACCACTGAACACTGAAGCTTTCTTT.

This chain joins TRBV13 and TRBJ1-1, with 8 nucleotides matching TRBD1. Germline CDR1 PRHDT, CDR2 FYEKMQ (reference sequence). The V and J ends lost 6 bases and 0 bases, in that order; junction bases with no gene match: 6. The CDR3 extends over 15 amino acids. CDR3 loop: CASSSGGYVNTEAFF. DNA of the CDR3: TGTGCCAGCAGTTCAGGGGGCTACGTGAACACTGAAGCTTTCTTT.

The sample holds many counts of this clonotype. The J gene is TRBJ2-3, the V gene TRBV12-3 or TRBV12-4; D gene unclear. This CDR3 has 13 residues. V was pared by 5 bases and J by 3 bases, with 9 bases between. The CDR3 DNA follows: TGTGCCAGCAGTCTGTTTGGTACAGATACGCAGTATTTT. This translates into CASSLFGTDTQYF.

This clonotype has just a few counts. The chain uses TRBV2 and TRBJ2-3; 8 bases are shared with TRBD2. V was clipped by 3 bases and J by 4 bases; unmatched bases: 6. This CDR3 comprises 15 residues. Germline assignment: CDR1 SNHLY and CDR2 FYNNEI. This chain's CDR3 is CASSDGRAKADTQYF. The CDR3, as DNA: TGTGCCAGCAGTGACGGGAGGGCTAAGGCAGATACGCAGTATTTT.

This clonotype was recorded many times. This rearrangement joins TRBV27 to TRBJ1-1, with 7 bases fitting TRBD1. The ends lost 7 bases at V and 3 bases at J; junction bases unmatched: 2. This CDR3 is built from 12 residues. CDR1 and CDR2 from the germline V gene are MNHEY and SMNVEV (reference sequence). The CDR3 sequence: CASKGADTEAFF. CDR3 bases: TGTGCCAGCAAGGGGGCCGACACTGAAGCTTTCTTT.

The chain links TRBV19 to TRBJ1-5, with 7 positions matching TRBD1. Per the germline V gene, CDR1 is LNHDA and CDR2 is SQIVND (reference sequence). The CDR3 length is 15 residues. Trimming cost V 2 bases and J 8 bases; bases outside gene matches: 9. The CDR3 protein is CASSITQTTGKPQHF. The CDR3 region has the DNA TGTGCCAGTAGTATAACCCAAACGACAGGGAAGCCCCAGCATTTT.

There are many counts of this clonotype. V gene TRBV11-1 combines with J gene TRBJ2-7, with TRBD1 matching over 7 bases. Germline trimming cut 4 bases from V and 6 bases from J; bases unmatched to any gene: 12. The CDR3 contains 15 residues. Germline values: CDR1 SGHAT, CDR2 FQDESV (reference sequence). CDR3 amino acids: CASSSKLRQGTEQYF. The CDR3 coding sequence is TGTGCCAGCAGCTCCAAACTCCGACAGGGAACCGAGCAGTACTTC.

This clonotype was picked up a small number of times. The V gene is TRBV18, the J gene TRBJ1-6; D unresolved. CDR1 KGHSH and CDR2 LQKENI come from the germline V gene. Trimming removed 0 bases from V and 9 bases from J, with 9 bases in between. This CDR3 comprises 14 residues. CDR3 sequence reads: CASSPPEVSSPLHF. The CDR3 DNA reads as TGTGCCAGCTCACCACCCGAAGTATCTTCACCCCTCCACTTT.

This clonotype was detected only a few times. A read error may account for a junction end that differs from germline. The chain joins TRBV12-3 or TRBV12-4 to TRBJ1-1; D not certain. This CDR3 spans 13 amino acids. Written as DNA, the CDR3 is TGTGCCAGCAAGACGGATTCGAACACTGAAGCTCTCTTT. This encodes CASKTDSNTEALF.

This clonotype was observed a handful of times. This rearrangement joins TRBV20-1 to TRBJ2-7; the D gene is possibly TRBD2 (6 bases). V lost 6 bases to trimming and J lost 0 bases, with 21 bases between them. The CDR3 spans 16 residues. CDR1 and CDR2 (germline): DFQATT, SNEGSKA (reference sequence). The CDR3 bases are TGCAGTGCCATACTACTAACTAGCCGGAACTCCTACGAGCAGTACTTC. This sequence encodes CSAILLTSRNSYEQYF.

This clonotype was recorded a few times. This rearrangement joins TRBV6-1 to TRBJ1-2; 11 positions agree with TRBD1. The length of the CDR3 is 15 residues. Germline V lookup: CDR1 MNHNS, CDR2 SASEGT. J gave up 7 bases and V 4 bases, and 8 bases lay outside the gene matches. The CDR3: CASSAPGQGGGGYTF. The CDR3 bases are TGTGCCAGCAGTGCCCCGGGACAGGGGGGCGGTGGCTACACCTTC.

This clonotype was seen a few times. The chain employs TRBV29-1 and TRBJ1-1; D is undetermined. Germline-derived CDR1 and CDR2 are SQVTM and ANQGSEA. This CDR3 has 14 residues. The V end was cut by 5 bases, the J end by 4 bases, with 17 bases between. The CDR3 spells CSVPNLQGGTEAFF. Written as DNA, the CDR3 is TGCAGCGTTCCGAATTTACAAGGCGGCACTGAAGCTTTCTTT.

The chain links TRBV6-1 to TRBJ1-6; a weak D match, TRBD1 (5 bases). The germline CDR1 and CDR2 sequences are MNHNS and SASEGT. Trimming cost V 8 bases and J 9 bases, with 14 bases left between them. This CDR3 is built from 13 residues. DNA for the CDR3: TGTGCCAGCCGGGACCTAAACGTTTCACCCCTCCACTTT. This codes for CASRDLNVSPLHF.

Of note for this clonotype: One base away lies a much larger clone, so this may be a sequencing read error. The chain combines TRBV6-1 with TRBJ2-5, with D perhaps matching TRBD1 (5 bases). The CDR3 sequence is 14 residues long. Germline values: CDR1 MNHNS, CDR2 SASEGT. V shed 8 bases and J shed 5 bases, with 18 bases lying between them. The DNA of the CDR3 is TGTGCCAGCGGCTCGGACACTTTTGGGGAGACCCAGTACTTC. Its protein product is CASGSDTFGETQYF.

This clonotype has ten or more counts. The chain carries TRBV30 and TRBJ1-5; tentative D call: TRBD1 (6 bases). The germline CDR1 and CDR2 sequences are GTSNPN and SVGIG (reference sequence). The CDR3 extends over 13 amino acids. With 3 bases removed from V and 11 bases from J, the gap between germline ends came to 17 bases. The DNA of the CDR3 is TGTGCCTGGAGCAGAACAGGGTCTTCTGCCCAGCATTTT. This gives the protein CAWSRTGSSAQHF.